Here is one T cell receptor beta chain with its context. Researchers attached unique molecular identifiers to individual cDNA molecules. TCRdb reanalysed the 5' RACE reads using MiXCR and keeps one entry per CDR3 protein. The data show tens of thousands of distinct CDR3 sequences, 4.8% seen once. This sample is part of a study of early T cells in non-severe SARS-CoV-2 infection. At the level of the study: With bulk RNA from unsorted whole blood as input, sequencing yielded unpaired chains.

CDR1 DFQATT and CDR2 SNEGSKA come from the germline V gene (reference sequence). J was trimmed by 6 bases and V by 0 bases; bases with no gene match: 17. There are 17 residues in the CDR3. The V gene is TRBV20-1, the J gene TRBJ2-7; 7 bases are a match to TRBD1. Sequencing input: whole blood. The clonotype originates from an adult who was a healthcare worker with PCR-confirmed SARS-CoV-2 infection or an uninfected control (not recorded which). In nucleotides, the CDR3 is TGCAGTGCTAGAGATGGGACGACAGGGTACGGGTCCCGCGAGCAGTACTTC. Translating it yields CSARDGTTGYGSREQYF.